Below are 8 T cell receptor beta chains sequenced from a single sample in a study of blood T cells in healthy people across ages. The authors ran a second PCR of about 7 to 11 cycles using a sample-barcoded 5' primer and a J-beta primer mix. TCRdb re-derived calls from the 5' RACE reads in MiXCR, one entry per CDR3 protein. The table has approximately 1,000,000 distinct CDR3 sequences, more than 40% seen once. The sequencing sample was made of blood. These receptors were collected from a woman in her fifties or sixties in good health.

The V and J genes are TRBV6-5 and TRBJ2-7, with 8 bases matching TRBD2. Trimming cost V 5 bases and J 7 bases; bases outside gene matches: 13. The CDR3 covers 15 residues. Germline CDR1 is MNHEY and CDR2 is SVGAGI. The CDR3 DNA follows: TGTGCCAGCAGTACCCCGGGACTAGAGCTTGGTGAGCAGTACTTC. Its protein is CASSTPGLELGEQYF.

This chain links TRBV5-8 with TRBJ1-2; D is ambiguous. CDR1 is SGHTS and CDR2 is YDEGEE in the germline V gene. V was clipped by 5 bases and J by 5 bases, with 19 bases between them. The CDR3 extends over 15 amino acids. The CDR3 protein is CASSPIPPLGYGYTF. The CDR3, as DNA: TGTGCCAGCAGTCCGATTCCCCCTTTAGGATATGGCTACACCTTC. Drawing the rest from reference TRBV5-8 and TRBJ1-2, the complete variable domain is EAGVTQSPTHLIKTRGQQATLRCSPISGHTSVYWYQQALGLGLQFLLWYDEGEERNRGNFPPRFSGRQFPNYSSELNVNALELEDSALYLCASSPIPPLGYGYTFGSGTRLTVV.

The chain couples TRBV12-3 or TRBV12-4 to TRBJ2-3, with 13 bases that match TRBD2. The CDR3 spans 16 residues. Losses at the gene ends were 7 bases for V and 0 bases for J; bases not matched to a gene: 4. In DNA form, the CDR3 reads TGTGCCAGCAAACTAGCGGGAGGGCTGAGCACAGATACGCAGTATTTT. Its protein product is CASKLAGGLSTDTQYF.

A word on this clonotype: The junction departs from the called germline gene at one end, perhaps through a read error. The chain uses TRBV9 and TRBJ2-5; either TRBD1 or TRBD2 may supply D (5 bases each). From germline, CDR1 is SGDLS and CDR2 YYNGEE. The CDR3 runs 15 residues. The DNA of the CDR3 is TGTGCCAGCAGCGTAGAGGTGGGGGTCCAAGAGGCCCAGTACTTC. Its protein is CASSVEVGVQEAQYF.

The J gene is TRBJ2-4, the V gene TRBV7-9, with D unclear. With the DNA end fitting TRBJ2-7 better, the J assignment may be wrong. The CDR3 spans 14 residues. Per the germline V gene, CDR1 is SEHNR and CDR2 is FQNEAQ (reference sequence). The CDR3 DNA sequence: TGTGCCAGCAGCGTAGGTGTAACCCACTGCGAGCAGTACTTC. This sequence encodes CASSVGVTHCEQYF.

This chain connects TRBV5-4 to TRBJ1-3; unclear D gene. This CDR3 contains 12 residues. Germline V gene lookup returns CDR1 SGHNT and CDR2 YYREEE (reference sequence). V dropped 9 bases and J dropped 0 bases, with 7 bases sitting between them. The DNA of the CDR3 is TGTGCCACAAGCAGCTCTGGAAACACCATATATTTT. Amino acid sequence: CATSSSGNTIYF.

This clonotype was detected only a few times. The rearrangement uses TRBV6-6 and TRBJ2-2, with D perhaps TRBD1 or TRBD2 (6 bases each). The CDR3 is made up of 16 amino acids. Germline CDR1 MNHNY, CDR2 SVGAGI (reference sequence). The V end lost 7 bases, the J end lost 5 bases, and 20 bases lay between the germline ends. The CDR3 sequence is CASNNQGGRRTGELFF. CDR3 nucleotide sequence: TGTGCCAGCAACAATCAAGGGGGGAGACGGACCGGGGAGCTGTTTTTT.

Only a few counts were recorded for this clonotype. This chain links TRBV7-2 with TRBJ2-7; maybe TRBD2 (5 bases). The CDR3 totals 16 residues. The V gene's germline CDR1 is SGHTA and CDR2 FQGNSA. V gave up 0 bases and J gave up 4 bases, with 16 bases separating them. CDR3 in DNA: TGTGCCAGCAGCTTAGCGGCTAGCAGCTCCCTATACGAGCAGTACTTC. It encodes CASSLAASSSLYEQYF.